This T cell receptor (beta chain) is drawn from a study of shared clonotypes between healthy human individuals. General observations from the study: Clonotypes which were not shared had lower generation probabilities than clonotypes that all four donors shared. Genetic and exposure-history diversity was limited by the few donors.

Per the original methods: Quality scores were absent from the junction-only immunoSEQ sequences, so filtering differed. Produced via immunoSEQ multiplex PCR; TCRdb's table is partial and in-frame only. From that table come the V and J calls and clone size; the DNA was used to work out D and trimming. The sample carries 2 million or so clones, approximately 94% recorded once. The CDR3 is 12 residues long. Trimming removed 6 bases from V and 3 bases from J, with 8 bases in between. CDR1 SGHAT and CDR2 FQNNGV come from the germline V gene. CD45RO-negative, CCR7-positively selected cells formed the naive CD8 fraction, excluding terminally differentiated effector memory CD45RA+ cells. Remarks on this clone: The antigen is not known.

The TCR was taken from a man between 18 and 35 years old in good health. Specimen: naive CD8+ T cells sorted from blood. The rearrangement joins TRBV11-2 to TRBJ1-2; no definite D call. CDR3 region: CASRGEDYGYTF. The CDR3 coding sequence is TGTGCCAGCAGGGGAGAGGACTATGGCTACACCTTC.